A few counts support the clone carrying this T cell receptor (beta chain). Its cognate antigen is unknown. The sample comes from a study of T-cell reconstitution after alpha-beta-depleted transplantation in children. The CDR3 runs 15 residues. Germline V gene sequence: CDR1 MDHEN, CDR2 SYDVKM. Trimming removed 4 bases from V and 5 bases from J, with 17 bases in between. During its preparation, the TCRbeta library received unique molecular identifiers. TCRdb recomputed calls from the PCR reads with MiXCR, one row per CDR3 protein. The table lists about 980,000 distinct CDR3 sequences, about 29% of them singletons. Study conclusions and caveats: One year post-transplant, T-cell counts and diversity were largely derived from T cells produced anew.

V and J are TRBV28 and TRBJ2-5; D is perhaps TRBD1 (5 bases). The TCR sequence derives from a boy under two years old who had a stem cell transplant for SCID, so the T cells may come from the graft donor. The specimen was PBMCs, mostly from graft donor cells, collected 360 days after TCRalphabeta/CD19-depleted stem cell transplant. CDR3 nucleotides: TGTGCCAGCAGTTCGAAGGAAGGGGCCGGGGAGACCCAGTACTTC. Amino acids: CASSSKEGAGETQYF.